Listed below are T cell receptor beta chains from one sample, sequenced in a study of CDR3 diversity in severe acne. TCRdb recomputed calls from the PCR reads with MiXCR, one row per CDR3 protein. The sample contains 97,000 or so distinct CDR3 sequences, roughly half of which appear only once. Sequences were obtained from blood. Every receptor here comes from a male donor with acne. CDR3s include the opening cysteine and the closing phenylalanine or tryptophan. The D gene is left open where the match is weak. Size tells how often a clone was seen (once, few, many) or the class of an expanded clone, and some rows leave it out.

.	TRBJ2-7	.	TRBV9	TGTGCCAGCAGCGTAGTGGGCGAGCAGTACTTC	CASSVVGEQYF
.	TRBJ2-2	.	TRBV5-4	TGTGCCAGCAGCCCCCAGAGAACCGGAGAGAGCACCGGGGAGCTGTTTTTT	CASSPQRTGESTGELFF
.	TRBJ1-2	TRBD1	TRBV2	TGTGCCAGCACTCCGGGACAGGGGAACTATGGCTACACCTTC	CASTPGQGNYGYTF
many	TRBJ2-3	TRBD1	TRBV7-9	TGTGCCAGCAGCCCCAGACAGGGGAGAGATACGCAGTATTTT	CASSPRQGRDTQYF
.	TRBJ2-7	.	TRBV18	TGTGCCAGCTCACCGTGGCGGGGAGTAGACGAGCAGTACTTC	CASSPWRGVDEQYF
.	TRBJ1-2	.	TRBV25-1	TGTGCCAGTGGGGAAACCTATGGCTACACCTTC	CASGETYGYTF
.	TRBJ2-2	.	TRBV6-2/TRBV6-3	TGTGCCAGCAGTTACCTCGAACCTGCGAACACCGGGGAGCTGTTTTTT	CASSYLEPANTGELFF
few	TRBJ2-1	TRBD2	TRBV4-1	TGCGCCAGCAGCCAAGATATGGGACCGGGACTAGCGAGGGAGCAGTTCTTC	CASSQDMGPGLAREQFF
.	TRBJ2-3	.	TRBV28	TGTGCCAGCAGTAGGGGTACGGGAGTTACAGATACGCAGTATTTT	CASSRGTGVTDTQYF
.	TRBJ2-5	TRBD1	TRBV29-1	TGCAGCGTTGAGGCGACAGGGATGGGTACCCAGTACTTC	CSVEATGMGTQYF
few	TRBJ2-5	.	TRBV5-4	TGTGCCAGCAGCTTGGCTGGGGGTGGCAGACAAGAGACCCAGTACTTC	CASSLAGGGRQETQYF
many	TRBJ2-1	TRBD2	TRBV7-9	TGTGCCAGCAGGAGGGGACTAGCGGGAGGTCTGGATGAGCAGTTCTTC	CASRRGLAGGLDEQFF
.	TRBJ2-1	.	TRBV6-5	TGTGCCAGCTGGCAGGGGACTGAGCAGTTCTTC	CASWQGTEQFF
.	TRBJ1-1	TRBD1	TRBV7-9	TGTGCCAGCAGCTACACAGGGGTCATGAACACTGAAGCTTTCTTT	CASSYTGVMNTEAFF
many	TRBJ1-6	TRBD1	TRBV24-1	TGTGCCACCAGTGATGGGACAGGGGGCGGTTCACCCCTCCACTTT	CATSDGTGGGSPLHF
.	TRBJ2-7	.	TRBV7-6	TGTGCCAGCAGCCGGATGGAGACTGGCGAGCAGTACTTC	CASSRMETGEQYF
.	TRBJ2-7	.	TRBV29-1	TGCAGCGTCTTTGACAGCCTTGGTAAGCAATACTTC	CSVFDSLGKQYF
many	TRBJ1-5	.	TRBV2	TGTGCCAGCAGTGAAAGAATTCCGCCCCAGCATTTT	CASSERIPPQHF
.	TRBJ2-7	TRBD1	TRBV29-1	TGCAGCGTTGAAGGGACAGGGGACACCTACGAGCAGTACTTC	CSVEGTGDTYEQYF
.	TRBJ2-5	.	TRBV2	TGTGCCAGCAGAGACGGTCTTCGCCCGGAGACCCAGTACTTC	CASRDGLRPETQYF
.	TRBJ1-1	.	TRBV2	TGTGCCAGCAGTGTACAAGGGGCTCACACTGAAGCTTTCTTT	CASSVQGAHTEAFF
many	TRBJ2-3	TRBD2	TRBV19	TGTGCCAGTAGTGTTGGACTAGGTGGAGATACGCAGTATTTT	CASSVGLGGDTQYF
.	TRBJ2-1	TRBD1	TRBV25-1	TGTGCTAGCAAGCCAGGGGGTCCCTACAATGAGCAGTTCTTC	CASKPGGPYNEQFF
few	TRBJ2-7	.	TRBV20-1	TGCAGTGCTAGAGAGGAGAGTAGCGGCTACGAGCAGTACTTC	CSAREESSGYEQYF
many	TRBJ2-3	.	TRBV6-5	TGTGCCAGCAGTTATTCCTCGGGAGATACGCAGTATTTT	CASSYSSGDTQYF
.	TRBJ1-2	TRBD1	TRBV24-1	TGTGCCACCAGTACCGGGACAGACAGCCGGGGGGGCTACACCTTC	CATSTGTDSRGGYTF
many	TRBJ2-6	TRBD1	TRBV7-9	TGTGCCAGCAGCCAGAGCGGCAACCGGACAGGACATAACACTGGGGCCAACGTCCTGACTTTC	CASSQSGNRTGHNTGANVLTF
.	TRBJ2-2	TRBD2	TRBV27	TGTGCCAGCAGTTTACCGACTAGCGGCCGAGGGACCGGGGAGCTGTTTTTT	CASSLPTSGRGTGELFF
.	TRBJ2-7	.	TRBV19	TGTGCCAGTAGTATATTTGCAGGGAGCTCCTACGAGCAGTACTTC	CASSIFAGSSYEQYF
many	TRBJ2-3	.	TRBV12-3/TRBV12-4	TGTGCCAGCAGTTTGCAGGGAGTCGATACGCAGTATTTT	CASSLQGVDTQYF
few	TRBJ1-2	.	TRBV30	TGTGCCTGGAGTGCGCAAAAATCCCGCTACACCTTC	CAWSAQKSRYTF
.	TRBJ2-1	TRBD1	TRBV19	TGTGCCAGTAGTATACTTTTAGGGACAGGGGTAAGATCCAATGAGCAGTTCTTC	CASSILLGTGVRSNEQFF
.	TRBJ2-5	.	TRBV28	TGTGCCAGCAGACATCCTTGGGGGCAAGAGACCCAGTACTTC	CASRHPWGQETQYF
.	TRBJ1-1	.	TRBV12-3/TRBV12-4	TGTGCCAGCAGTCCCACACAGGGAACAGCTGAAGCTTTCTTT	CASSPTQGTAEAFF
many	TRBJ2-7	.	TRBV7-3	TGTGCCAGCAGCTTAGGTCCCGGTAGCGAGCAGTACTTC	CASSLGPGSEQYF
many	TRBJ1-5	.	TRBV12-3/TRBV12-4	TGTGCCAGCAGTTTGTTGGACAGTCCTAATCAGCCCCAGCATTTT	CASSLLDSPNQPQHF
.	TRBJ2-7	.	TRBV29-1	TGCAGCGTTGTGAGGGAGCTATCACACGAGCAGTACTTC	CSVVRELSHEQYF
many	TRBJ2-1	.	TRBV3-1	TGTGCCAGCAGCCAAAGGGTGATGGCGGCAGACAATGAGCAGTTCTTC	CASSQRVMAADNEQFF
once	TRBJ2-6	TRBD1	TRBV20-1	TGCAGTGCTAGAGCGGGACAGTACACTGAAGCTTTC	CSARAGQYTEAF
many	TRBJ2-5	TRBD2	TRBV5-6	TGTGCCAGCAGGGAAAGCGGGGGAGCGGAGACCCAGTACTTC	CASRESGGAETQYF
once	TRBJ2-7	TRBD2	TRBV11-2	TGTGCCAGCAGCCTCTCCGGGACTAGCAACGAGCAGTACTTC	CASSLSGTSNEQYF
.	TRBJ2-6	.	TRBV11-2	TGTGCCAGCAGCCCCCGAATGAACTCTGGGGCCAACGTCCTGACTTTC	CASSPRMNSGANVLTF
.	TRBJ1-3	.	TRBV28	TGTGCCAGCAGTTGGGAAAACACCATATATTTT	CASSWENTIYF
.	TRBJ2-1	.	TRBV15	TGTGCCACCAGCAGCTTCCGGGGGAATGAGCAGTTCTTC	CATSSFRGNEQFF
many	TRBJ2-2	.	TRBV7-9	TGTGCCAGCGTGGTCGACACCGGGGAGCTGTTTTTT	CASVVDTGELFF
.	TRBJ1-5	.	TRBV2	TGTGCCAGCAGAGATTCGTATAGCAATCAGCCCCAGCATTTT	CASRDSYSNQPQHF
.	TRBJ1-1	.	TRBV7-9	TGTGCCAGCAGGCCAGATCTGGGGGCGAACACTGAAGCTTTCTTT	CASRPDLGANTEAFF
.	TRBJ1-5	.	TRBV2	TGTGCCAGCAGTCTCCGGGAGAGCAATCAGCCCCAGCATTTT	CASSLRESNQPQHF
.	TRBJ1-6	.	TRBV12-3/TRBV12-4	TGTGCCAGCAGTTTATCCTGGGGACCCCTCCACTTT	CASSLSWGPLHF
many	TRBJ1-6	.	TRBV5-5	TGTGCCAGCAGCTTGGCCCCAGATTCACCCCTCCACTTT	CASSLAPDSPLHF
many	TRBJ1-1	.	TRBV19	TGTGCCAGTAGTCCGCTACCTGACAGGTTCACTGAAGCTTTCTTT	CASSPLPDRFTEAFF
many	TRBJ1-5	TRBD1	TRBV20-1	TGCAGTGCTAGGGGACAGGGGGCTTCGGGCAATCAGCCCCAGCATTTT	CSARGQGASGNQPQHF
many	TRBJ1-1	.	TRBV12-3/TRBV12-4	TGTGCCAGCACTAGAGGAAACACTGAAGCTTTCTTT	CASTRGNTEAFF
many	TRBJ2-5	TRBD2	TRBV2	TGTGCCAGCAGTTACGGCGGGAGCGCAGAGACCCAGTACTTC	CASSYGGSAETQYF
many	TRBJ2-7	TRBD2	TRBV6-1	TGTGCCAGCAGAGGGACTAGCGGGAGGGATACCTACGAGCAGTACTTC	CASRGTSGRDTYEQYF
many	TRBJ1-5	.	TRBV7-9	TGTGCCAGCAGCCCCGACCCGTATAGCAATCAGCCCCAGCATTTT	CASSPDPYSNQPQHF
.	TRBJ1-4	.	TRBV7-2	TGTGCCAGCAGCTTTCCAGGGGCAACTAATGAAAAACTGTTTTTT	CASSFPGATNEKLFF
.	TRBJ2-7	TRBD2	TRBV20-1	TGCAGTGCTAGAGATTCTAGCGGGAGGGCCCTCGAGCAGTACTTC	CSARDSSGRALEQYF
many	TRBJ2-5	.	TRBV7-3	TGTGCCAGCAGACTGGGACACTCCCTCGGAGAGACCCAGTACTTC	CASRLGHSLGETQYF